Listed below are T cell receptor beta chains from one sample, sequenced in a study of T cell repertoires in cytomegalovirus infection. The antigens these receptors bind are not known. TCRdb independently ran MiXCR on the reads; one entry per CDR3 protein. The table lists some 920,000 distinct CDR3 sequences, approximately 33% of them singletons, with 13% in the top ten. The specimen was cultured CD8+ T cells from PBMCs, collected from culture after CMV antigen stimulation. The origin of the receptors is a human donor in good health (CMV status not recorded). Some clones in this sample may be carry-over from other donors' samples. CDR3s include the opening cysteine and the closing phenylalanine or tryptophan. A D gene is named only where the DNA matches it firmly. Clone size, where shown, is once, few, many, or a class for clones that have expanded.

size: few
V: TRBV11-3
D: -
CDR3: CASSLRWGRREYQPQHF

size: -
V: TRBV6-2/TRBV6-3
D: -
CDR3: CASSPWGSYTEAFF

size: few
V: TRBV6-5
D: -
CDR3: CASGLSSYNSPLHF

size: few
V: TRBV13
D: -
CDR3: CASSPGTGTSNYGYTF

size: -
V: TRBV4-1
D: TRBD1
CDR3: CASSQGSGGTGLYGYTF

size: many
V: TRBV7-2
D: -
CDR3: CASSLGERYNSPLHF

size: few
V: TRBV12-3/TRBV12-4
D: TRBD1
CDR3: CASSLDRQPQHF

size: few
V: TRBV7-8
D: -
CDR3: CASSLQMRFRGNQPQHF

size: -
V: TRBV19
D: -
CDR3: CASSSVAGTGYTGELFF

size: -
V: TRBV7-6
D: TRBD2
CDR3: CASSPRSGGAETQYF

size: many
V: TRBV7-6
D: -
CDR3: CASTLRRHKLDTGELFF

size: few
V: TRBV19
D: -
CDR3: CASAEGGNQETQYF

size: -
V: TRBV6-6
D: TRBD1
CDR3: CASSVGTLGTGYFYEQYF

size: -
V: TRBV2
D: -
CDR3: CASSATGPYGYTF

size: few
V: TRBV6-2/TRBV6-3
D: -
CDR3: CASSRTPLGAEAFF

size: few
V: TRBV27
D: -
CDR3: CASSRGGPSPLHF

size: -
V: TRBV5-6
D: -
CDR3: CASSFHPSGETQYF

size: few
V: TRBV5-4
D: -
CDR3: CASNPRIQGSTDTQYF

size: -
V: TRBV28
D: TRBD1
CDR3: CASSFPRDRANQETQYF

size: -
V: TRBV6-5
D: -
CDR3: CATTGSWSYEQYF

size: -
V: TRBV6-2/TRBV6-3
D: TRBD2
CDR3: CASSSRLAEGHTISYNEQFF

size: few
V: TRBV12-3/TRBV12-4
D: -
CDR3: CASSFETTVLAKNIQYF

size: few
V: TRBV2
D: -
CDR3: CASAVVLNTGELFF

size: -
V: TRBV28
D: -
CDR3: CASSLEGRGQPQHF

size: few
V: TRBV7-9
D: -
CDR3: CASIGVREQFF

size: few
V: TRBV7-9
D: -
CDR3: CASSFPQRGRNEQFF

size: few
V: TRBV5-5
D: -
CDR3: CASSLVLTNWPEAFF

size: -
V: TRBV6-2/TRBV6-3
D: -
CDR3: CASSYDRATNTGELFF

size: few
V: TRBV7-9
D: TRBD1
CDR3: CASRPRTGVGPTEAFF

size: once
V: TRBV12-5
D: TRBD1
CDR3: CASGQTGVAEAFF

size: -
V: TRBV27
D: TRBD1
CDR3: CASALVGTDYGYTF

size: -
V: TRBV7-9
D: -
CDR3: CASSQGAGRNEQFF

size: -
V: TRBV5-6
D: TRBD1
CDR3: CASTKEAGGQYGYTF

size: few
V: TRBV7-6
D: TRBD1
CDR3: CASSPTVGQGAIEAFF

size: few
V: TRBV7-2
D: -
CDR3: CASSFSSVDEQFF

size: once
V: TRBV27
D: -
CDR3: CASSLSLRRDEQFF

size: -
V: TRBV14
D: -
CDR3: CASSPHRQDRHTGELFF

size: -
V: TRBV5-8
D: TRBD2
CDR3: CANSQTSGGVNEQYF

size: few
V: TRBV5-4
D: -
CDR3: CASSDIGYSNTEAFF

size: many
V: TRBV7-8
D: -
CDR3: CASSLAGGGIEAFF

size: -
V: TRBV12-5
D: -
CDR3: CASGSGDRYGNEQYF

size: -
V: TRBV12-3/TRBV12-4
D: TRBD1
CDR3: CASSGTGKGYTF

size: -
V: TRBV18
D: TRBD2
CDR3: CASSPPSSGANNEQFF

size: -
V: TRBV24-1
D: -
CDR3: CATSDWDVTGELFF

size: -
V: TRBV29-1
D: TRBD1
CDR3: CSVDPWDTGQGGGYTF

size: many
V: TRBV7-9
D: -
CDR3: CASTISRANTGELFF

size: many
V: TRBV7-3
D: -
CDR3: CASSLGGNSYNEQFF

size: -
V: TRBV10-3
D: TRBD1
CDR3: CAISEGQGTNTEAFF

size: few
V: TRBV27
D: -
CDR3: CARIPGETQYF

size: many
V: TRBV12-3/TRBV12-4
D: -
CDR3: CASSPLGGQETQYF

size: many
V: TRBV7-6
D: -
CDR3: CASSPAGGRTEAFF

size: few
V: TRBV3-1
D: -
CDR3: CASSQVAGPDTGELFF

size: many
V: TRBV7-6
D: -
CDR3: CASSQGDMNTEAFF

size: -
V: TRBV4-3
D: -
CDR3: CASSQDFTVAKNIQYF

size: few
V: TRBV6-1
D: TRBD1
CDR3: CASPGPGTGPNNSPLHF

size: many
V: TRBV7-9
D: TRBD2
CDR3: CASSLAASGTYEQYF

size: few
V: TRBV12-5
D: TRBD1
CDR3: CASGFYTDRGGDTEAFF